This TCR beta chain was identified in a study of T cell changes during pregnancy in multiple sclerosis (dated by TCRdb to 2018 to 2020). For context, the study as a whole: Changes in the T cell repertoire over the course of pregnancy were examined in this study in women with multiple sclerosis.

Concerning this clone itself: The specificity of this receptor is unknown. Base qualities were left out, and no much larger clone turns up one base away.

Library preparation used the immunoSEQ multiplex PCR assay. This is the immuneACCESS table as TCRdb keeps it, with only in-frame sequences that have V and J called. A part of the clones is gone; compared with another copy, unresolved V genes explain less than half, and the rest is unexplained. The sample profile shows tens of thousands of clones; about nine tenths of them were found once. More than 0.45% of the sample belongs to the ten largest clones. For CDR1 and CDR2, the germline V gene (reference sequence) lists LNHDA and SQIVND. The V end loses 7 bases and the J end loses 4 bases, and a stretch of 16 bases separates them. The CDR3, from cysteine to phenylalanine, totals 14 residues. Left in the record is the CDR3 DNA by itself, 42 bases read in frame from the first base.

The specimen was CD4+ T cells from peripheral blood mononuclear cells, collected in the first trimester of pregnancy. The receptor's source is a female donor in good health, enrolled as a control in a pregnancy study. Recombination linked TRBV19 to TRBJ1-2; possibly the D gene is TRBD1, per 5 matching bases. The CDR3 region has the sequence CASNGQGTVYGYTF. The bases read TGTGCCAGTAACGGCCAGGGCACCGTCTATGGCTACACCTTC.